Listed below are T cell receptor beta chains from one sample, sequenced in a study of T-cell reconstitution after alpha-beta-depleted transplantation in children. TCRdb itself ran the PCR reads through MiXCR, one entry per CDR3 protein. Here the sample spans approximately 400,000 distinct CDR3 sequences, roughly 10% being singletons. The sample in question was PBMCs from the stem cell graft donor, obtained from the stem cell graft. The receptors derive from a human donor who donated a stem cell graft to a child with acute myeloid leukemia. CDR3s include the opening cysteine and the closing phenylalanine or tryptophan. D genes are given only for firm matches. Size is omitted from some rows. Given values are once, few, many or a class for expanded clones.

V gene	clone size	J gene	D gene	CDR3 DNA	CDR3 protein
TRBV10-3	many	TRBJ2-7	.	TGTGCCATTACAGGGGGGGGCTACGAGCAGTACTTC	CAITGGGYEQYF
TRBV6-5	.	TRBJ2-3	.	TGTGCCAGCAGTTACCGGTCGCGACGAGATACGCAGTATTTT	CASSYRSRRDTQYF
TRBV4-3	.	TRBJ2-7	.	TGCGCCAGCAGCCAAGAAGTGTCGAGCGGGCAGAGCTCCTACGAGCAGTACTTC	CASSQEVSSGQSSYEQYF
TRBV7-9	.	TRBJ1-4	.	TGTGCCAGCAGCTTAGATATTGCAACTAATGAAAAACTGTTTTTT	CASSLDIATNEKLFF
TRBV7-9	.	TRBJ1-1	.	TGTGCCAGCAGCTTAGATACAGATGAAGCTTTCTTT	CASSLDTDEAFF
TRBV27	few	TRBJ2-3	.	TGTGCCAGCAGACAGACGAGCAATACCTACACAGATACGCAGTATTTT	CASRQTSNTYTDTQYF
TRBV20-1	few	TRBJ2-7	TRBD2	TGCAGTGCTCCGGGAAGAGGCGGGAGCTCCTACGAGCAGTACTTC	CSAPGRGGSSYEQYF
TRBV11-2	.	TRBJ2-3	TRBD2	TGTGCCAGCAGCTGGGACTGGACTAGCGGGGCTAGCACAGATACGCAGTATTTT	CASSWDWTSGASTDTQYF
TRBV29-1	.	TRBJ2-5	.	TGCAGCGTTGAAGATCTTGGGCAGGGAGGAAGGGGCCAAGAGACCCAGTACTTC	CSVEDLGQGGRGQETQYF
TRBV6-4	few	TRBJ2-1	.	TGTGCCAGCAGTGACAGGCCAGTGGGTGAGCAGTTCTTC	CASSDRPVGEQFF
TRBV12-3/TRBV12-4	.	TRBJ2-3	.	TGTGCCAGCAGTTTAGAATATTGGGCGGCTAGCACAGATACGCAGTATTTT	CASSLEYWAASTDTQYF
TRBV4-2	.	TRBJ2-2	TRBD2	TGTGCCAGCAGCCATCAACTAGCGGGAAACACCGGGGAGCTGTTTTTT	CASSHQLAGNTGELFF
TRBV11-2	many	TRBJ2-5	.	TGTGCCAGCAGCTCCCGGGACACGGGAGAGACCCAGTACTTC	CASSSRDTGETQYF
TRBV6-1	many	TRBJ2-7	.	TGTGCCAGCACCGGACAGAACTCCTACGAGCAGTACTTC	CASTGQNSYEQYF
TRBV7-2	.	TRBJ1-2	.	TGTGCCAGCAGCTTATGGCGGGTGGTAGATACAGGCTACACCTTC	CASSLWRVVDTGYTF
TRBV5-1	.	TRBJ1-1	TRBD1	TGCGCCAGCAGCCAGGGGGGCTTAGGGGCTGAAGCTTTCTTT	CASSQGGLGAEAFF